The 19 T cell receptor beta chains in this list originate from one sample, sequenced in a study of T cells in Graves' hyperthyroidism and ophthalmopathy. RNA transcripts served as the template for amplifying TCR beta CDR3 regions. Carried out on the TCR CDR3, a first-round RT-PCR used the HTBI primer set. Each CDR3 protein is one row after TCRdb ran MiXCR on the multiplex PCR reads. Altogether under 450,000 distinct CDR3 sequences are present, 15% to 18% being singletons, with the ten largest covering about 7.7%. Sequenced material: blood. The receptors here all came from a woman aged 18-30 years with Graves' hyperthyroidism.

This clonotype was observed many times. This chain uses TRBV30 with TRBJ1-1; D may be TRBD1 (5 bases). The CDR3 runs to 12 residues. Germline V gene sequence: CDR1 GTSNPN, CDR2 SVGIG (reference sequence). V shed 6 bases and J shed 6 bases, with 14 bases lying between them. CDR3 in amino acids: CACKRGTAEAFF. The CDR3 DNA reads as TGTGCCTGCAAGCGGGGCACGGCTGAAGCTTTCTTT. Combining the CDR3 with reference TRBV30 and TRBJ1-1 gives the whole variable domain SQTIHQWPATLVQPVGSPLSLECTVEGTSNPNLYWYRQAAGRGLQLLFYSVGIGQISSEVPQNLSASRPQDRQFILSSKKLLLSDSGFYLCACKRGTAEAFFGQGTRLTVV.

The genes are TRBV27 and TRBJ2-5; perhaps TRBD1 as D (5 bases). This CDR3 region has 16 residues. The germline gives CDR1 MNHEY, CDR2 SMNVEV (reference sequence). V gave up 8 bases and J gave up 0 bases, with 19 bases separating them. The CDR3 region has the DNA TGTGCCAGCGGACCGCGACGGGCAGGGTACCAAGAGACCCAGTACTTC. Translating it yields CASGPRRAGYQETQYF.

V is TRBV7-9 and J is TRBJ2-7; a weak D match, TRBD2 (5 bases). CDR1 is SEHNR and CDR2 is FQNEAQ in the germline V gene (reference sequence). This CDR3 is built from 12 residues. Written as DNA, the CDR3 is TGTGCTTACAGAGAGGGAATTTACGAGCAGTACTTC. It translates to CAYREGIYEQYF.

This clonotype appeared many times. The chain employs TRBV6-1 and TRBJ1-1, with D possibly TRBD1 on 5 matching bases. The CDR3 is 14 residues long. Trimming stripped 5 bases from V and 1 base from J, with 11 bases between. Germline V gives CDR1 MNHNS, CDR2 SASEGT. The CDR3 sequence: CASSSGTGNTEAFF. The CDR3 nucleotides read TGTGCCAGCAGTTCCGGGACGGGGAACACTGAAGCTTTCTTT.

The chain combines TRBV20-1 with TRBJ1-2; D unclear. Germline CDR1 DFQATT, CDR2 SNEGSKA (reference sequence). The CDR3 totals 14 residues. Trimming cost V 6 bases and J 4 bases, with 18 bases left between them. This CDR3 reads CSAGVAGSSYGYTF. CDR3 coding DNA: TGCAGTGCCGGGGTCGCGGGCTCGAGCTATGGCTACACCTTC.

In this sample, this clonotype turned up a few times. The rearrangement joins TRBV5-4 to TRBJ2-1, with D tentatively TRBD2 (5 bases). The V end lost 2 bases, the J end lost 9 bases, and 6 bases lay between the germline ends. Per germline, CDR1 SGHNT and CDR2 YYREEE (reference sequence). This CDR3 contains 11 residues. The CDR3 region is CASSFAGEQFF. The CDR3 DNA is TGTGCCAGCAGCTTCGCGGGTGAGCAGTTCTTC.

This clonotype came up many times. The CDR3 region has the DNA TGCAGTGCTAGTCCCCTACGCGGCACAGATACGCAGTATTTT. This codes for CSASPLRGTDTQYF. The V and J genes are TRBV20-1 and TRBJ2-3; D not certain. Germline V gives CDR1 DFQATT, CDR2 SNEGSKA (reference sequence). The CDR3 has 14 residues. V gave up 3 bases and J gave up 1 base, with 11 bases separating them.

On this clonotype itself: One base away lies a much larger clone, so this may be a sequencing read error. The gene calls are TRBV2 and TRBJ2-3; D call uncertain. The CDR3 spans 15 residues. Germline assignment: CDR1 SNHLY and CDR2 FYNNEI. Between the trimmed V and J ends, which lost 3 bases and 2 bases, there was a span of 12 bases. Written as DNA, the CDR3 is TGTGCCAGCAGTGAGTCAAGCGTCCTCACAGATACGCAGTATTTT. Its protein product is CASSESSVLTDTQYF.

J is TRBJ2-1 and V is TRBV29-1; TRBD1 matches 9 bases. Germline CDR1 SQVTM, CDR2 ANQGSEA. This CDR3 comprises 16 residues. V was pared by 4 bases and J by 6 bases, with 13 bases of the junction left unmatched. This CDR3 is CSVALTGTGLGNEQFF. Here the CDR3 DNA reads TGCAGCGTTGCTTTGACCGGGACAGGGTTGGGCAATGAGCAGTTCTTC.

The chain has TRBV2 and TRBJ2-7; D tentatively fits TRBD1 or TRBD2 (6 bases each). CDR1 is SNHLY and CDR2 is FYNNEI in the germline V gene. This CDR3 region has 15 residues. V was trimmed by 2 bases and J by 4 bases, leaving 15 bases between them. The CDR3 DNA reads TGTGCCAGCAGTGAATGGGGGGCTAGCGAGTACGAGCAGTACTTC. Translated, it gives CASSEWGASEYEQYF.

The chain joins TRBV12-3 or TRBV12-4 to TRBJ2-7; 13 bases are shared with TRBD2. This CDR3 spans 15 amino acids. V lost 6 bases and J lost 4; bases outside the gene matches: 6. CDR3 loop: CASRPGLAGLYEQYF. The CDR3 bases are TGTGCCAGCAGGCCGGGACTAGCGGGATTGTACGAGCAGTACTTC.

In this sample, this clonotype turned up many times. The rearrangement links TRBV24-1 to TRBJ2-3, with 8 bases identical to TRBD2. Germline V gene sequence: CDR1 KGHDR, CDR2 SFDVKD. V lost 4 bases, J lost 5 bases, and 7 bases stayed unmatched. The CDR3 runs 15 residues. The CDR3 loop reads CATSDPAGAGDTQYF. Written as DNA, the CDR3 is TGTGCCACCAGTGACCCAGCGGGGGCAGGAGATACGCAGTATTTT.

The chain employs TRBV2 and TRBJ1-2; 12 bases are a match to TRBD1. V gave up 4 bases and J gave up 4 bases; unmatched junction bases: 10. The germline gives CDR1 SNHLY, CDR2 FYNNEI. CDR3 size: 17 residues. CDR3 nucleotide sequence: TGTGCCAGCAGTGCCGCCCGGGACAGGGGGCGCGCCTATGGCTACACCTTC. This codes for CASSAARDRGRAYGYTF.

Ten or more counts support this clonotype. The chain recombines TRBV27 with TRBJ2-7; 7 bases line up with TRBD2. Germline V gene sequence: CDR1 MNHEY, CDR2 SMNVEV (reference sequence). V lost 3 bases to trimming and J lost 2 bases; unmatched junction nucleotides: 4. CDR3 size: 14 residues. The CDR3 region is CASSFFREAYEQYF. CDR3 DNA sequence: TGTGCCAGCAGTTTCTTCCGGGAGGCCTACGAGCAGTACTTC.

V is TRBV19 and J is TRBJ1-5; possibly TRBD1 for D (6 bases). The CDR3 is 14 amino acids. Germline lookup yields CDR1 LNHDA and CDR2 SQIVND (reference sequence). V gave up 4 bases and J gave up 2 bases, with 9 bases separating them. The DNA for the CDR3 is TGTGCCAGTAGTAAGGGGGACGGCAATCAGCCCCAGCATTTT. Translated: CASSKGDGNQPQHF.

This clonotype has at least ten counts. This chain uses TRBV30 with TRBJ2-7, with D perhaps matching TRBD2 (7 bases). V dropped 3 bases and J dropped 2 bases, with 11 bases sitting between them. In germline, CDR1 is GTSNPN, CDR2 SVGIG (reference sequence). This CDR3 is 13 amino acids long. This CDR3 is CAWRRGLTYEQYF. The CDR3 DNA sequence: TGTGCCTGGAGGCGGGGGCTAACCTACGAGCAGTACTTC.

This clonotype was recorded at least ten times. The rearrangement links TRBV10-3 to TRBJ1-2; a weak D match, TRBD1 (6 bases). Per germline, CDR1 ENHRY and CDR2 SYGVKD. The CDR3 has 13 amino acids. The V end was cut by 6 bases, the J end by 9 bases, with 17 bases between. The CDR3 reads CAIRGGDNYRYTF. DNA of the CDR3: TGTGCCATCAGGGGAGGGGACAATTATCGCTACACCTTC.

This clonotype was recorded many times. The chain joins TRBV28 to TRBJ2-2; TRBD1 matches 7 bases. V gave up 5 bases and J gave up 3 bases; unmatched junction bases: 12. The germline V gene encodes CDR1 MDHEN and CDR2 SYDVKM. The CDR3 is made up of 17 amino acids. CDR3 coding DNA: TGTGCCAGCAGTCCCCGGGCAGGGGGTTTGGACACCGGGGAGCTGTTTTTT. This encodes CASSPRAGGLDTGELFF. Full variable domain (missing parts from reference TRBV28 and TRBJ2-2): DVKVTQSSRYLVKRTGEKVFLECVQDMDHENMFWYRQDPGLGLRLIYFSYDVKMKEKGDIPEGYSVSREKKERFSLILESASTNQTSMYLCASSPRAGGLDTGELFFGEGSRLTVL.

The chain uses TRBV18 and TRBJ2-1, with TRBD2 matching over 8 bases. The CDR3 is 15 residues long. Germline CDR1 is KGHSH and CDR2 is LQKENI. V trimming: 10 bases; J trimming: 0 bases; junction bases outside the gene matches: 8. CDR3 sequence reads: CATEIAGTSYNEQFF. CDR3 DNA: TGTGCCACCGAAATAGCGGGGACCTCCTACAATGAGCAGTTCTTC.